What follows is one TCR beta chain and its context. The method was immunoSEQ multiplex PCR; TCRdb's version includes in-frame clones alone and lacks a portion of them. Here the sample spans 25,000 to 30,000 clones, 82% being singletons. The sample belongs to a study of T cell clonotyping in hematopoietic cell transplantation. Across the whole study: Recipient samples before transplant were obtained post-cytoreduction.

Time point here: recipient sample about 28 days before transplant, after cytoreduction. This clonotype originated in a man aged 35 to 55 with acute myeloid leukemia. Some clones in this sample may be carry-over from other donors' samples. Sample: peripheral blood mononuclear cells, taken before stem cell transplant.

The CDR3 loop reads CASSQDLLAGGHNEQFF. The DNA for the CDR3 is TGCGCCAGCAGCCAAGATCTCCTAGCGGGGGGTCACAATGAGCAGTTCTTC. The V call is TRBV4-1, the J call TRBJ2-1, with TRBD2 matching 11 bases. This CDR3 region has 17 residues. J was trimmed by 5 bases and V by 0 bases; bases with no gene match: 6. The germline gives CDR1 MGHRA, CDR2 YSYEKL.